A selection of T cell receptor beta chains follows, all from one sample in a study of glioma-infiltrating T cells after dendritic cell vaccination. The method was immunoSEQ multiplex PCR; TCRdb's version includes in-frame clones alone and lacks a portion of them. Of over 90,000 clones listed, around 80% are singletons. The sample in question was blood, obtained after dendritic cell vaccination. These receptors were collected from a human donor with glioblastoma. Both conserved end residues are part of each CDR3. D genes are given only for firm matches. Rows give clone size only sometimes, using once, few, many, or a class for an expanded clone.

>TRBV30|TRBJ1-3|.|.
TGTGCCTGGGGACAGAGCTCTGGAAACACCATATATTTT
CAWGQSSGNTIYF
>TRBV5-1|TRBJ2-1|.|TRBD2
TGCGCCAGCAGCCGCTGGGCTAGCGGGGGGAATTATGAGCAGTTCTTC
CASSRWASGGNYEQFF
>TRBV2|TRBJ2-2|once|TRBD1
TGTGCCATCCCAGGGGGCTTATCGGTAAACACCGGGGAGCTGTTTTTT
CAIPGGLSVNTGELFF
>TRBV5-1|TRBJ1-2|.|TRBD1
TGCGCCAGCAGCAGCAGGGGGCAAGTTGACGGCTACACCTTC
CASSSRGQVDGYTF
>TRBV2|TRBJ1-1|.|.
TGTGCCAGCAGTCTCAGGGTAGGGAACACTGAAGCTTTCTTT
CASSLRVGNTEAFF
>TRBV2|TRBJ1-1|.|.
TGTGCCAGCAGATGGGGCACCTCATACACTGAAGCTTTCTTT
CASRWGTSYTEAFF
>TRBV9|TRBJ2-1|.|TRBD2
TGTGCCAGCAGCGTGGGACTAGCGGGAATTGGTGAGCAGTTCTTC
CASSVGLAGIGEQFF
>TRBV29-1|TRBJ1-2|.|TRBD1
TGCAGCGTTGAGGACAGGGTGACACGTGGCTACACCTTC
CSVEDRVTRGYTF
>TRBV29-1|TRBJ1-1|.|.
TGCAGCGCCCTTGACAGGAAGAACACTGAAGCTTTCTTT
CSALDRKNTEAFF
>TRBV5-6|TRBJ1-5|.|TRBD1
TGTGCCAGCAGCGAAACCGGGACAGCGGAGCAGCCCCAGCATTTT
CASSETGTAEQPQHF
>TRBV9|TRBJ2-7|.|TRBD2
TGTGCCAGCAGCGTGAGCGGGAGCAGTGTCGAGCAGTACTTC
CASSVSGSSVEQYF
>TRBV5-1|TRBJ2-3|.|TRBD2
TGCGCCAGCAGCTTCTTCGGACTAGCGGGAACTAGCACAGATACGCAGTATTTT
CASSFFGLAGTSTDTQYF
>TRBV6-6|TRBJ2-7|.|TRBD1
TGTGCCAGCATATTCGTCCAGGGACAGGGGGCCTACGAGCAGTACTTC
CASIFVQGQGAYEQYF
>TRBV5-1|TRBJ2-7|.|.
TGCGCCAGCAGCACTAACTACGAGCAGTACTTC
CASSTNYEQYF
>TRBV12-5|TRBJ2-5|.|TRBD2
TGTGCTAGTGGTTCCCCCCGGGGGGGTAAAGAGACCCAGTACTTC
CASGSPRGGKETQYF
>TRBV18|TRBJ1-4|once|TRBD1
TGTGCCAGCTCGTCCAACAGGGGGCGAGGTGAAAAACTGTTTTTT
CASSSNRGRGEKLFF
>TRBV9|TRBJ2-2|.|TRBD1
TGTGCCAGCAGAGCCGATAGACGGCTTCCGGGACAGGGTCTCACCGGGGAGCTGTTTTTT
CASRADRRLPGQGLTGELFF
>TRBV29-1|TRBJ2-7|.|TRBD1
TGCAGCGCTAGCCCCCGGGACAGGGGCGAGCAGTACTTC
CSASPRDRGEQYF
>TRBV30|TRBJ1-2|.|.
TGTGCCTGGAGTCAAGGGACAAATGGCTACACCTTC
CAWSQGTNGYTF
>TRBV5-1|TRBJ2-2|.|TRBD1
TGCGCCAGCAGCAAAACAGGGGTCCCCTCCATCGGGGAGCTGTTTTTT
CASSKTGVPSIGELFF
>TRBV12-5|TRBJ2-2|once|.
TGTGCTAGTGGTACTCATCACTGGACAGCGGCGAGCACCGGGGAGCTGTTTTTT
CASGTHHWTAASTGELFF
>TRBV6-6|TRBJ1-5|.|.
TGTGCCAGCAGACGCAAGACAGCAAGCAATCAGCCCCAGCATTTT
CASRRKTASNQPQHF
>TRBV2|TRBJ2-1|few|TRBD2
TGTGCCAGCAGCTCGGGACTAGAGAGCTCCTACAATGAGCAGTTCTTC
CASSSGLESSYNEQFF
>TRBV13|TRBJ2-7|few|TRBD1
TGTGCCAGCAGTTCCCGGGACAGGGGTTACGAGCAGTACTTC
CASSSRDRGYEQYF
>TRBV7-8|TRBJ2-3|.|.
TGTGCCAGCAGCCGAGGACTACTTCCTGAGACGCAGTATTTT
CASSRGLLPETQYF
>TRBV18|TRBJ2-2|.|TRBD1
TGTGCCAGCTCACCACGGACGGTGGCCAGTAGGGGGCTGAACACCGGGGAGCTGTTTTTT
CASSPRTVASRGLNTGELFF
>TRBV5-1|TRBJ2-7|once|TRBD2
TGCGCCAGCAGCTTCAATAGCGGGAAAAACGAGCAGTACTTC
CASSFNSGKNEQYF
>TRBV19|TRBJ2-1|once|.
TGTGCCAGTGGAGGTCTAAGCTCCTACAATGAGCAGTTCTTC
CASGGLSSYNEQFF
>TRBV28|TRBJ1-2|.|.
TGTGCCACCAAGGCGGGGGTTCGTGGCTACACCTTC
CATKAGVRGYTF
>TRBV21-1|TRBJ1-2|.|.
TGTGCCAGCAGCAACATCGCAGGGGGCGTGACAAGTAGGCTAGAATCTGGCTACACCTTC
CASSNIAGGVTSRLESGYTF